The 21 T cell receptor beta chains in this list originate from one sample, sequenced in a study of T cell repertoires in cytomegalovirus infection (dated by TCRdb to the late 2010s). The sequencer was an Illumina HiSeq 1500. Clones were called with MiXCR by TCRdb after fastp trimmed the public reads at Q25, and only in-frame beta chains were retained. Every distinct CDR3 protein forms one entry, paired with its most common genes and DNA. Within this sample are approximately 1,000,000 distinct CDR3 sequences, with roughly 30% of them counted one time only. Of the sample, 11% to 15% is held by the ten largest clones. The sample's treatment or condition label, in plain terms: in vitro stimulation with specific CMV peptide epitopes to enrich CMV-specific T cells. These TCRs' antigens remain unknown. Sequencing used cultured CD8+ T cells from PBMCs, obtained from culture after CMV antigen stimulation. Receptors originate from a human donor in good health (CMV status not recorded). Some clones in this sample may be carry-over from other donors' samples.

This clonotype occurred many times. This chain joins TRBV9 and TRBJ1-2, with D maybe TRBD1 (5 bases). The CDR3 has 13 amino acids. In germline, CDR1 is SGDLS, CDR2 YYNGEE. V lost 3 bases and J 4 bases, leaving 10 bases between the germline ends. CDR3 bases: TGTGCCAGCAGCGGGACGGGGGGCTATGGCTACACCTTC. Encoded protein: CASSGTGGYGYTF.

In its sample, this clonotype was seen a few times. This chain links TRBV20-1 with TRBJ1-4; a possible D gene is TRBD1 (5 bases). The CDR3 length is 15 residues. Looked up from germline, CDR1 is DFQATT and CDR2 is SNEGSKA (reference sequence). V lost 0 bases to trimming and J lost 7 bases, with 15 bases between them. The CDR3 loop reads CSARDLWQGSEKLFF. The CDR3 DNA follows: TGCAGTGCTAGAGATCTTTGGCAGGGCTCTGAAAAACTGTTTTTT.

The sample holds a few counts of this clonotype. The CDR3 bases are TGCAGTGCTAGCCCGACAGGGGAATACGATCAGCCCCAGCATTTT. Its protein product is CSASPTGEYDQPQHF. The V and J genes are TRBV20-1 and TRBJ1-5; 8 nucleotides line up with TRBD1. The germline CDR1 and CDR2 sequences are DFQATT and SNEGSKA (reference sequence). Trimming at V came to 3 bases and at J to 5 bases, leaving 9 bases not matched to a gene. The CDR3 runs 15 residues.

This clonotype was found a few times. The chain links TRBV29-1 to TRBJ2-1; D might be TRBD1 or TRBD2, each matching 5 bases. Germline V gene lookup returns CDR1 SQVTM and CDR2 ANQGSEA. The CDR3 is 14 amino acids. The CDR3 sequence is CSARNRDDFRWQFF. The CDR3 bases are TGCAGTGCAAGAAACCGGGACGATTTTAGGTGGCAGTTCTTC.

The genes are TRBV7-1 and TRBJ1-4; D might be TRBD1 (5 bases). TRBV7-1 counts as an open reading frame of uncertain function. This CDR3 is built from 15 residues. Trimming removed 3 bases at V and 4 bases at J, with 12 bases between. CDR3 nucleotide sequence: TGTGCCAGCAGCTCCCCGGGACGCCGTAATGAAAAACTGTTTTTT. Translating it yields CASSSPGRRNEKLFF.

This clonotype was recorded at least ten times. The chain is built from TRBV19 and TRBJ2-1; D perhaps matches TRBD2 (5 bases). Looked up from germline, CDR1 is LNHDA and CDR2 is SQIVND (reference sequence). V gave up 7 bases and J gave up 14 bases, with 18 bases separating them. The CDR3 contains 12 residues. The CDR3 loop reads CASTGSYYEKFF. The CDR3 nucleotides read TGTGCCAGTACGGGGTCATACTACGAGAAGTTCTTC.

The chain links TRBV24-1 to TRBJ2-3; 10 bases align to TRBD2. The CDR3 contains 16 residues. With 5 bases clipped from V and 4 bases from J, the junction kept 8 bases outside the gene matches. Germline V gives CDR1 KGHDR, CDR2 SFDVKD. As DNA, the CDR3 is TGTGCCACCAGTGCCCGACTAGCGGGCGGATCAGATACGCAGTATTTT. As protein: CATSARLAGGSDTQYF.

This clonotype has a handful of counts. V is TRBV7-9 and J is TRBJ1-2; no definite D call. Trimming removed 6 bases from V and 14 bases from J, with 13 bases in between. The CDR3 contains 10 residues. Germline CDR1 and CDR2: SEHNR and FQNEAQ (reference sequence). CDR3 amino acids: CASSSDRWTF. In DNA, the CDR3 is TGTGCCAGCAGTTCCGACCGTTGGACCTTC. Looking up the rest from reference TRBV7-9 and TRBJ1-2 gives the full variable domain: DTGVSQNPRHKITKRGQNVTFRCDPISEHNRLYWYRQTLGQGPEFLTYFQNEAQLEKSRLLSDRFSAERPKGSFSTLEIQRTEQGDSAMYLCASSSDRWTFGSGTRLTVV.

The V call is TRBV6-1, the J call TRBJ2-5; TRBD2 agrees at 9 bases. The CDR3 sequence is 15 residues long. Trimming took 8 bases from V and 0 from J; bases not matched to a gene: 7. Germline assignment: CDR1 MNHNS and CDR2 SASEGT. CDR3 sequence (DNA): TGTGCCAGCTTGGGGGCTAGCGGGGACCAAGAGACCCAGTACTTC. As protein: CASLGASGDQETQYF.

The V and J genes are TRBV7-6 and TRBJ1-6, with D maybe TRBD1 (5 bases). Germline CDR1 SGHVS, CDR2 FNYEAQ. Trimming removed 6 bases at V and 2 bases at J, with 14 bases between. CDR3 length: 16 residues. CDR3 residues: CASRDRGPPYNSPLHF. Here the CDR3 DNA reads TGTGCCAGCAGGGACCGGGGACCCCCCTATAATTCACCCCTCCACTTT.

V usage is TRBV6-6 and J usage is TRBJ2-5, with TRBD2 as a possible D gene (5 bases). Trimming cost V 7 bases and J 5 bases, with 17 bases left between them. Germline V gene data show CDR1 as MNHNY and CDR2 as SVGAGI (reference sequence). The length of the CDR3 is 14 residues. The CDR3 DNA follows: TGTGCCAGCATGGGCGGGCCCCTCGAGGAGACCCAGTACTTC. Translating it yields CASMGGPLEETQYF.

The chain carries TRBV27 and TRBJ2-5, with TRBD1 matching over 9 bases. Germline values: CDR1 MNHEY, CDR2 SMNVEV (reference sequence). The CDR3 is made up of 16 amino acids. Trimming removed 6 bases from V and 5 bases from J; junction bases left unmatched: 13. CDR3 sequence: CASRLMTGGVGETQYF. The CDR3 DNA reads as TGTGCCAGCAGACTCATGACAGGGGGAGTCGGTGAGACCCAGTACTTC.

As concerns this clonotype: A much larger clone lies a single base off, so this may be a read error. This sequence joins TRBV7-4 and TRBJ2-3; no reliable D call. The CDR3 loop spans 16 amino acids. V was cut by 4 bases and J by 1 base, with 15 bases left in between. Germline loops: CDR1 SGHVT, CDR2 SQSDAQ. CDR3 coding DNA: TGTGCCAGCAGCTCCCAGCTAGGTCGGGGCACAGATACGCAGTATTTT. This sequence encodes CASSSQLGRGTDTQYF. The variable domain in full, with the rest retrieved from reference TRBV7-4 and TRBJ2-3, is GAGVSQSPRYKVAKRGRDVALRCDSISGHVTLYWYRQTLGQGSEVLTYSQSDAQRDKSGRPSGRFSAERPERSVSTLKIQRTEQGDSAVYLCASSSQLGRGTDTQYFGPGTRLTVL.

V and J are TRBV15 and TRBJ1-1; D is unclear. Germline values: CDR1 LNHNV, CDR2 YYDKDF (reference sequence). The V end lost 5 bases, the J end lost 0 bases, and 16 bases lay between the germline ends. The CDR3 covers 16 residues. CDR3 DNA: TGTGCCACCAGCTACGACATAGGGCATGTGAACACTGAAGCTTTCTTT. Translating gives CATSYDIGHVNTEAFF.

This clonotype has a count of ten or more. J is TRBJ2-1 and V is TRBV7-8; 8 bases fit TRBD1. Germline lookup yields CDR1 SGHVS and CDR2 FQNEAQ. V shed 5 bases, J shed 4 bases, and the junction held 7 bases outside the gene matches. The CDR3 is 15 amino acids. DNA for the CDR3: TGTGCCAGCAGCCTGACAGGGGAGTTGTACAATGAGCAGTTCTTC. Translating gives CASSLTGELYNEQFF. The full variable domain, its missing parts supplied by reference TRBV7-8 and TRBJ2-1, is GAGVSQSPRYKVAKRGQDVALRCDPISGHVSLFWYQQALGQGPEFLTYFQNEAQLDKSGLPSDRFFAERPEGSVSTLKIQRTQQEDSAVYLCASSLTGELYNEQFFGPGTRLTVL.

For the CDR3, the DNA is TGCGCCAGCACCAAAGCAGGGACTAGCGGGGAGACCCAGTACTTC. Amino acid sequence: CASTKAGTSGETQYF. The V call is TRBV5-1, the J call TRBJ2-5, with 12 bases lining up with TRBD2. Looked up from germline, CDR1 is SGHRS and CDR2 is YFSETQ. The CDR3 loop spans 15 amino acids. With 6 bases clipped from V and 5 bases from J, the junction kept 8 bases outside the gene matches.

The chain couples TRBV27 to TRBJ2-3; 10 bases match TRBD2. Losses at the gene ends were 2 bases for V and 3 bases for J; bases not matched to a gene: 5. Germline CDR1 is MNHEY and CDR2 is SMNVEV (reference sequence). This CDR3 comprises 16 residues. CDR3 loop: CASSLVRAGGTDTQYF. In nucleotides, the CDR3 is TGTGCCAGCAGTTTAGTCCGAGCGGGGGGGACAGATACGCAGTATTTT.

The table lists this clonotype with a few counts. The CDR3 coding sequence is TGTGCCAGCAGTGAGCGGACAGGGCGGGATCAGCCCCAGCATTTT. This translates into CASSERTGRDQPQHF. The chain carries TRBV6-1 and TRBJ1-5, with 8 bases matching TRBD1. The CDR3 consists of 15 residues. Trimming cost V 3 bases and J 5 bases; bases outside gene matches: 6. CDR1 is MNHNS, CDR2 SASEGT, per germline.

The rearrangement uses TRBV2 and TRBJ2-3; D not certain. This CDR3 comprises 12 residues. V gave up 4 bases and J gave up 6 bases, with 8 bases separating them. The V gene's germline CDR1 is SNHLY and CDR2 FYNNEI. The CDR3 loop reads CASSVGMDTQYF. The DNA of the CDR3 is TGTGCCAGCAGTGTGGGGATGGATACGCAGTATTTT.

This clonotype was found a few times. The chain carries TRBV15 and TRBJ2-4; tentatively, D is TRBD1 (5 bases). CDR3 length: 13 residues. Germline loops: CDR1 LNHNV, CDR2 YYDKDF (reference sequence). Deletions cut 0 bases from V and 6 bases from J, with 6 bases between. Written as DNA, the CDR3 is TGTGCCACCAGCAGAGATAGGGGAAACATTCAGTACTTC. This sequence encodes CATSRDRGNIQYF.

For the CDR3, the DNA is TGTGCCAGCAGCTCAAGGTACACCTACGAGCAGTACGTC. Protein sequence: CASSSRYTYEQYV. The V and J genes are TRBV11-2 and TRBJ2-7; no clear D gene. The germline V gene encodes CDR1 SGHAT and CDR2 FQNNGV. The CDR3 has 13 amino acids. The ends were cut back, 4 bases at V and 2 bases at J, with 9 bases in the middle.